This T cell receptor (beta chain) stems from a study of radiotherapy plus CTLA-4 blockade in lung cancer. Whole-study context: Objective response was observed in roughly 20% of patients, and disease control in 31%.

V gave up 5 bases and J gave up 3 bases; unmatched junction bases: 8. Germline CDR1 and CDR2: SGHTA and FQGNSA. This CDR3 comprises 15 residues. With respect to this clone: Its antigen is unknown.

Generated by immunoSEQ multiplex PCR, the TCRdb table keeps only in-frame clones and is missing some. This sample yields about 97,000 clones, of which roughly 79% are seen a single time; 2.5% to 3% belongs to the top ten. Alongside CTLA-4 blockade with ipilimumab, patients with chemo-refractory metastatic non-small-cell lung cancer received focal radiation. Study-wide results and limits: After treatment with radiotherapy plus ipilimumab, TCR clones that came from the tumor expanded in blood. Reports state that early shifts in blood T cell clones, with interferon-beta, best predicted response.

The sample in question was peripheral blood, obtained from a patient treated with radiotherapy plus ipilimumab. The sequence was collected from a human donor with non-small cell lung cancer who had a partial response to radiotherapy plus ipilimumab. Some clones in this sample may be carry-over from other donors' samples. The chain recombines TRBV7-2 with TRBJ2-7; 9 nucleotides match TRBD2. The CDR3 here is CASSRKIAGVYEQYF. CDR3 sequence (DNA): TGTGCCAGCAGCCGGAAGATAGCGGGGGTCTACGAGCAGTACTTC.